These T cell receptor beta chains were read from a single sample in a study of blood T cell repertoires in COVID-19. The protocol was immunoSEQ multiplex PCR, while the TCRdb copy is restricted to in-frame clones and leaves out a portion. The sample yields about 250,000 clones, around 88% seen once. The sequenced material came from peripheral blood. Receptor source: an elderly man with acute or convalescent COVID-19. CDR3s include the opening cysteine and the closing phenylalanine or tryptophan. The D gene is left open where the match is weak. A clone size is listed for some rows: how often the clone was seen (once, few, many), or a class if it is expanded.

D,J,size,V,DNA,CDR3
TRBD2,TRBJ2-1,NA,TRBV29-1,TGCAGCGTTGAGTCCGGACTAGCGGGATTGGACGGTGAGCAGTTCTTC,CSVESGLAGLDGEQFF
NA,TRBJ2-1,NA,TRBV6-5,TGTGCCAGCAGCCTTGTGCCGAGACTGGACAATGAGCAGTTCTTC,CASSLVPRLDNEQFF
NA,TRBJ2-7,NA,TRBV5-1,TGCGCCAGCAGCTTGTTGTCCAGTAAAGTGTACGAGCAGTACTTC,CASSLLSSKVYEQYF
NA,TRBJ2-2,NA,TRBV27,TGTGCCAGCGGGCGTCAAGACGCCGGGGAGCTGTTTTTT,CASGRQDAGELFF
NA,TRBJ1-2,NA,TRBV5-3,TGTGCCAGAAGCTTGAGGGGGGGATTGGATGGCTACACCTTC,CARSLRGGLDGYTF
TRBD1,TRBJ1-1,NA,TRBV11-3,TGTGCCAGCAGCTTACCCGGGACAGGGTCGACTTTGTGGACTGAAGCTTTCTTT,CASSLPGTGSTLWTEAFF
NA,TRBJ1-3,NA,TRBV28,TGTGCCAGCAGTCCCCTGGGGCCTGGAAACACCATATATTTT,CASSPLGPGNTIYF
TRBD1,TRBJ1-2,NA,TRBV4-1,TGCGCCAGCAGCCTAACCGGGACAGACAACTATGGCTACACCTTC,CASSLTGTDNYGYTF
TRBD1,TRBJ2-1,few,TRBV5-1,TGCGCCAGCAGCTTTGGTCAGGGGGAGAATGAGCAGTTCTTC,CASSFGQGENEQFF
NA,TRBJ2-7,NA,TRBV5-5,TGTGCCAGCAGCTTAAGAGGCTCCTACGAGCAGTACTTC,CASSLRGSYEQYF
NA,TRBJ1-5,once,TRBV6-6,TGTGCCAGCAGTTACGAGGGGGGGTTGGGGCCCCAGCATTTT,CASSYEGGLGPQHF
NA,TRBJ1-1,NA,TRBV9,TGTGCCAGCAGCGTAAGCGCGGACACTGAAGCTTTCTTT,CASSVSADTEAFF
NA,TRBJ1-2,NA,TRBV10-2,TGCGCCAGCAGTGAGTCGGCAGCTAACTATGGCTACACCTTC,CASSESAANYGYTF
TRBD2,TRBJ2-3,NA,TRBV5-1,TGCGCCAGCAGCCTCGGACTAGCGGCGGGCACAGATACGCAGTATTTT,CASSLGLAAGTDTQYF
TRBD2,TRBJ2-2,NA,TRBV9,TGTGCCAGCAGCGTTAGCGGGAGGGCCGACGGGGAGCTGTTTTTT,CASSVSGRADGELFF
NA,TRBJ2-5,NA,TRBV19,TGTGCCAGTAGTAATCAGGGGGGTAGGGAGACCCAGTACTTC,CASSNQGGRETQYF
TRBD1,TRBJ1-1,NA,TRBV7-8,TGTGCCAGCAGCTTAAGGCTGGGACAGGGAGGCACTGAAGCTTTCTTT,CASSLRLGQGGTEAFF
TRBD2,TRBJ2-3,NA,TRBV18,TGTGCCAGCTCACTCTCTAGCGGGAGCACAGATACGCAGTATTTT,CASSLSSGSTDTQYF
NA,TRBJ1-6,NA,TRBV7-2,TGTGCCAGCAGACCACAGGTTCTGTCGGGACACCTTGATTCACCCCTCCACTTT,CASRPQVLSGHLDSPLHF
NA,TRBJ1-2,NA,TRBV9,TGTGCCAGCAGCGTAGACGTTCGGGGGGGCTACACCTTC,CASSVDVRGGYTF
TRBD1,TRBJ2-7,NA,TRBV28,TGTGCCAGCAGTTTCTCCAGGGGGCAGGACTACGAGCAGTACTTC,CASSFSRGQDYEQYF
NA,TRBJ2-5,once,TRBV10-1,TGCGCCAGCAGTGAGCACAGCCAAGCGACCCAGTACTTC,CASSEHSQATQYF
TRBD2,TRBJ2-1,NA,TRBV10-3,TGTGCCATCAGTGACTTCGGGAGGACTTTCAATGAGCAGTTCTTC,CAISDFGRTFNEQFF
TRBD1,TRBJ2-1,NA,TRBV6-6,TGTGCCAGCAGTTACCAAGGGACAGGGAACAATGAGCAGTTCTTC,CASSYQGTGNNEQFF